This T cell receptor beta chain was profiled in a study of T cells after yellow fever vaccination. Trimming took 1 base from V and 7 from J, leaving 8 bases between them. Per the germline V gene, CDR1 is SGHDT and CDR2 is YYEEEE. The CDR3 runs to 12 residues. MiXCR, run by TCRdb on the 5' RACE reads, gives a single entry per CDR3 protein. Of approximately 450,000 distinct CDR3 sequences listed, roughly 20% are singletons. Whole-study results and caveats: When the response was secondary, it was weaker but reached its peak faster, day 5 versus 15. A minor fraction of clonotypes spanned both CD4 and CD8 compartments.

This clonotype came up many times. Its target is not known. The TCR sequence derives from a man younger than 35 who received the YFV17D yellow fever vaccine. Sequenced material: PBMCs, taken before the yellow fever booster vaccination. The chain combines TRBV5-6 with TRBJ1-2; a weak D match, TRBD1 (6 bases). The CDR3 loop reads CASSLQGPGYTF. The CDR3, as DNA: TGTGCCAGCAGCTTGCAGGGGCCTGGCTACACCTTC.